This T cell receptor beta chain was retrieved from a study of shared clonotypes between healthy human individuals (dated by TCRdb to the early 2020s). General notes on the study: The cohort included three men and two women between 18 and 49 years of age. Blood TCR repertoires of five healthy adults were deeply sequenced to estimate repertoire size and the extent of clonotype sharing between individuals. To increase sequencing depth and limit assay-specific biases, different laboratories used diverse techniques to prepare libraries and sequence TCR repertoires. Each donor's leukapheresis produced roughly between roughly 0.85 and 9.5 billion PBMCs.

Broader findings and caveats from the paper: The small number of donors limited the genetic and exposure-history diversity represented. Pairwise subsampling led to the expectation that sequencing depth would affect the degree of clonotype sharing among donors. Sampling was limited to blood, and TCR repertoires in tissue likely differ from TCR repertoires in blood.

Healthy HIV-negative adults with no recently reported acute infections or vaccinations were included as donors. Every donor was a Caucasian adult residing in Nashville, Tennessee, USA. In the unsorted samples, some 94 million PBMCs were counted, and genomic DNA was extracted using the QIAamp DNA Blood Mini kit. After blood collection by leukapheresis, PBMCs were isolated using Ficoll-Histopaque density gradient centrifugation and then cryopreserved in the vapor phase of liquid nitrogen. From the germline V gene, CDR1 is SGHDT and CDR2 is YYEEEE. The junction shows trimming of 4 bases on V and 4 bases on J, plus 9 bases between the germline ends. The CDR3, cysteine through phenylalanine, is 12 amino acids long. The read is trimmed to its CDR3 DNA, 36 bases read in frame from base 1. TCR CDR3 regions were amplified from genomic DNA by multiplex PCR using the deep immunoSEQ assay. Extracted genomic DNA from each cell subset was distributed evenly across all wells of several immunoSEQ 96-well plates, and each plate was treated as a replicate. For unsorted PBMC, each replicate PCR was loaded with 250 to 300 ng genomic DNA, equivalent to around 30,000 T cell genomes. Genomic DNA from unsorted PBMC was sequenced over ten immunoSEQ deep assay plates. Purified libraries were measured with a Qubit 3.0 fluorometer, size-checked on a Bioanalyzer 2100, and measured again with the KAPA Library Quantification kit. Each immunoSEQ 96-well plate was sequenced on its own single-read 150-cycle Illumina NextSeq 550 flow cell. For the original study's pipeline: The immunoSEQ output contained only junctional sequences without quality scores, so filtering could not match that applied to full-length reads. Sequences were annotated with PyIR, a Python wrapper for IgBLAST v1.9, using IMGT germline references to assign V/J genes and CDR3. Any read was removed if the V/J assignment was weak (E-value above 1e-6), the CDR3 was missing, or the read contained stop codons, out-of-frame junctions, or ambiguous translated residues. V3J clonotypes were defined as sequences sharing the same inferred V gene, J gene, and CDR3 amino acid sequence. The percentage overlap between two repertoires was calculated by dividing the number of shared unique clonotypes by the size of the smaller repertoire. Richness of each repertoire was evaluated using RTK rarefaction, the Chao1 estimator, and Recon v2.1 estimates of unobserved clonotypes. TCRdb provides this immuneACCESS table in a form limited to in-frame rearrangements. Some clones are lacking; in checked studies, under half of them reflect an unresolved V gene, and why the rest are absent is not known. D and trimming were read from the DNA, whereas the V and J calls and clone size are those reported in that table. This sample is represented by 550,000 to 600,000 clones; around 80% of them were singletons. The leading ten clones occupy 12% of the sample.

To note about this clone: Its recognized antigen is unknown. No base quality information exists; no much larger clone differs at one position.

The sequence was obtained from a middle-aged woman in good health. Some clones in this sample may be carry-over from other donors' samples. The specimen was PBMCs. The V and J genes are TRBV5-6 and TRBJ2-7; the best D guess is TRBD2, with 5 bases matching. Read as DNA, the sequence is TGTGCCAGCAGCCAGCGGATTTACGAGCAGTACTTC. It translates to CASSQRIYEQYF.